This T cell receptor beta chain is drawn from a study of T cells after yellow fever vaccination. Study-level results: Some clonotypes were seen in both the CD4 and the CD8 compartments. These made up a small share and likely arose from convergent recombination. At 96% for CD4 and approximately 89% for CD8, most primary-vaccination clones showed up again after the booster.

This clonotype was recorded many times. The junction had 12 bases not matched to a gene; V was cut back by 7 bases and J by 9 bases. Per germline, CDR1 KGHDR and CDR2 SFDVKD. The CDR3 is 15 residues long. TCRdb re-analysed the 5' RACE reads in MiXCR, keeping a single row per CDR3 protein. Of more than 25,000 distinct CDR3 sequences listed, 4.5% to 5.5% are singletons. The genes are TRBV24-1 and TRBJ2-1; 9 nucleotides match TRBD1. The clonotype originates from a man in his thirties or forties who received the YFV17D yellow fever vaccine. The sample here was PBMCs, either bulk or a sorted T-cell subset (CD4+, CD8+, memory, or dextramer-sorted; not recorded which), taken 15 days after the yellow fever booster vaccination. The CDR3 sequence: CATSTGTGSWGEQFF. The DNA of the CDR3 is TGTGCCACCAGCACCGGGACAGGGAGTTGGGGTGAGCAGTTCTTC.